This TCR beta chain was profiled in a study of cytomegalovirus exposure and HLA in healthy donors. The CDR3 is 12 residues long. Germline CDR1 and CDR2: MNHEY and SVGAGI. The PCR was carried out with 60 Vbeta primers and 13 Jbeta primers. Method: immunoSEQ multiplex PCR; TCRdb's copy keeps in-frame clones and lacks some. In the table there are 150,000 to 200,000 clones, 77% of which are singletons. This TCR was sampled from a woman aged 40-49 years in good health and CMV-seropositive. The chain employs TRBV6-5 and TRBJ2-5; TRBD1 matches 7 bases. TRBJ2-7 explains the end of the DNA better; the J call may be wrong. Sequenced: PBMCs. The CDR3 region is CASRTGIHEQYF. As DNA, the CDR3 is TGTGCCAGCAGGACAGGGATACACGAGCAGTACTTC.